The 28 T cell receptor beta chains below were found in one sample sequenced in a study of shared T cell receptors in the human thymus. TCRdb keeps only in-frame clones here, not all; method: immunoSEQ multiplex PCR. The sample consists of hundreds of thousands of clones, approximately 95% of them appearing once. Sequencing used thymocytes. These receptors originate from a human donor.

The V call is TRBV4-1, the J call TRBJ2-5; TRBD2 matches 14 bases. Germline trimming cut 2 bases from V and 5 bases from J; bases unmatched to any gene: 7. The germline V gene has CDR1 MGHRA and CDR2 YSYEKL. The CDR3 is 17 amino acids. CDR3 DNA sequence: TGCGCCAGCAGCCAACCTCCGGGACTAGCGGGAGTCGAGACCCAGTACTTC. Translating gives CASSQPPGLAGVETQYF.

The chain recombines TRBV9 with TRBJ2-7, with 8 positions matching TRBD2. The germline V gene encodes CDR1 SGDLS and CDR2 YYNGEE. The CDR3 has 16 amino acids. V gave up 0 bases and J gave up 3 bases; unmatched junction bases: 8. CDR3 coding DNA: TGTGCCAGCAGCGTAGCTGGAAGCGGGAGTGGCTACGAGCAGTACTTC. Translation gives CASSVAGSGSGYEQYF.

The rearrangement uses TRBV5-1 and TRBJ2-1, with 7 bases fitting TRBD1. After removal of 0 bases from V and 1 base from J, the junction contained 4 bases not matched to a gene. CDR1 is SGHRS and CDR2 is YFSETQ in the germline V gene. CDR3 length equals 16 residues. The CDR3 here is CASSLAGTDSYNEQFF. CDR3 sequence (DNA): TGCGCCAGCAGCTTGGCCGGGACAGATTCCTACAATGAGCAGTTCTTC.

The chain couples TRBV2 to TRBJ1-4; no firm D call. Per the germline V gene, CDR1 is SNHLY and CDR2 is FYNNEI. Trimming removed 6 bases at V and 8 bases at J, with 19 bases between. This CDR3 is 15 amino acids long. The CDR3 is CASRGAPGMKEKLFF. DNA for the CDR3: TGTGCCAGCAGGGGAGCTCCGGGAATGAAAGAAAAACTGTTTTTT.

The genes are TRBV5-4 and TRBJ2-7, with TRBD2 matching 10 bases. With V trimmed by 4 bases and J by 4 bases, 5 bases remained unmatched. Germline loops: CDR1 SGHNT, CDR2 YYREEE (reference sequence). There are 14 residues in the CDR3. The CDR3 bases are TGTGCCAGCAGCAAGCGGGAGGGCCGGTACGAGCAGTACTTC. This translates into CASSKREGRYEQYF.

This clone is a singleton in its sample. This chain uses TRBV4-1 with TRBJ2-7; 9 bases line up with TRBD2. This CDR3 is 17 amino acids long. V gave up 1 base and J gave up 5 bases; unmatched junction bases: 12. Germline CDR1 MGHRA, CDR2 YSYEKL. The CDR3 DNA is TGCGCCAGCAGCCAAGGGGGCGGGAGGGGAGAATCCCACGAGCAGTACTTC. Its translation: CASSQGGGRGESHEQYF.

V is TRBV7-9 and J is TRBJ1-2; D is ambiguous. Germline CDR1 is SEHNR and CDR2 is FQNEAQ (reference sequence). Trimming took off 3 bases at V and 2 bases at J, with 10 bases between the two ends. The CDR3 contains 14 residues. CDR3 in amino acids: CASSLFKRNYGYTF. For the CDR3, the DNA is TGTGCCAGCAGCTTGTTCAAGCGGAACTATGGCTACACCTTC.

V gene TRBV12-2 combines with J gene TRBJ2-2. TRBV12-2 is designated a pseudogene. The CDR3 runs to 13 residues. The CDR3 is CASRLEWGGELFF. The CDR3 nucleotides are TGTGCAAGTCGCTTAGAATGGGGCGGGGAGCTGTTTTTT.

The V call is TRBV27, the J call TRBJ2-2; 7 bases match TRBD1. Germline values: CDR1 MNHEY, CDR2 SMNVEV (reference sequence). The CDR3 spans 16 residues. V dropped 6 bases and J dropped 0; count of bases not matched to a gene: 7. Here the CDR3 DNA reads TGTGCCAGCAGCCGGACAGGTTCTACGAACACCGGGGAGCTGTTTTTT. Residues: CASSRTGSTNTGELFF.

The chain is built from TRBV15 and TRBJ2-1; TRBD2 aligns across 8 bases. CDR3 length: 16 residues. J was trimmed by 5 bases and V by 1 base; bases with no gene match: 7. Looked up from germline, CDR1 is LNHNV and CDR2 is YYDKDF (reference sequence). This CDR3 reads CATSRVFFSGNNEQFF. In nucleotides, the CDR3 is TGTGCCACCAGCAGAGTCTTTTTTAGCGGGAACAATGAGCAGTTCTTC. Supplemented by reference TRBV15 and TRBJ2-1, the full variable domain reads DAMVIQNPRYQVTQFGKPVTLSCSQTLNHNVMYWYQQKSSQAPKLLFHYYDKDFNNEADTPDNFQSRRPNTSFCFLDIRSPGLGDTAMYLCATSRVFFSGNNEQFFGPGTRLTVL.

For the CDR3, the DNA is TGCGCCAGCAGCCCCGACGGGACTAGCGGGGACATTCTACAAGAGACCCAGTACTTC. This sequence encodes CASSPDGTSGDILQETQYF. This rearrangement joins TRBV5-1 to TRBJ2-5, with 13 bases fitting TRBD2. Unmatched junction bases numbered 14, after V lost 4 bases and J lost 2 bases. The CDR3 covers 19 residues. CDR1 and CDR2 (germline): SGHRS, YFSETQ.

The CDR3 bases are TGTGCCAGCACCCCCGGGACTACCAAATACTACGAGCAGTACTTC. Protein: CASTPGTTKYYEQYF. The chain recombines TRBV18 with TRBJ2-7; TRBD2 matches at 7 bases. The CDR3 covers 15 residues. V was pared by 8 bases and J by 3 bases, with 13 bases of the junction left unmatched. Germline V CDR1 and CDR2: KGHSH, LQKENI.

The gene calls are TRBV7-9 and TRBJ2-1; possible D gene TRBD1, 6 bases. The V gene lost 3 bases and the J gene lost 8 bases, with 11 bases spanning the gap. The length of the CDR3 is 13 residues. CDR1 is SEHNR, CDR2 FQNEAQ, per germline (reference sequence). CDR3: CASSLNRVDEQFF. The CDR3 nucleotides read TGTGCCAGCAGCTTGAACAGGGTGGATGAGCAGTTCTTC.

The V and J genes are TRBV28 and TRBJ1-2; TRBD1 is a possible D gene (5 bases). Trimming left V 2 bases short and J 8 bases short, with 6 bases between. This CDR3 spans 11 amino acids. Germline lookup yields CDR1 MDHEN and CDR2 SYDVKM. CDR3 sequence: CASSLDSGYTF. The CDR3, as DNA: TGTGCCAGCAGTTTAGACAGCGGCTACACCTTC.

The rearrangement links TRBV29-1 to TRBJ2-7; the D gene is possibly TRBD1 (5 bases). CDR1 is SQVTM and CDR2 is ANQGSEA in the germline V gene. CDR3 size: 14 residues. V was cut by 1 base and J by 0 bases, with 10 bases left in between. The CDR3 spells CSVEAGRDSYEQYF. The CDR3 bases are TGCAGCGTTGAAGCGGGCAGGGACTCCTACGAGCAGTACTTC.

The chain has TRBV14 and TRBJ1-2, with D possibly being TRBD1 (6 bases). The V gene lost 4 bases and the J gene lost 4 bases, with 16 bases spanning the gap. The CDR3 is 15 residues long. Germline loops: CDR1 SGHDN, CDR2 FVKESK. CDR3 DNA sequence: TGTGCCAGCAGCCCGGGGGCTCGTTCGGGCTATGGCTACACCTTC. It specifies CASSPGARSGYGYTF.

This chain joins TRBV7-3 and TRBJ2-7; D uncertain. In germline, CDR1 is SGHTA, CDR2 FQGTGA. V shed 5 bases and J shed 8 bases, with 13 bases lying between them. The CDR3 consists of 12 residues. CDR3 nucleotides: TGTGCCAGCAGCCCACCCGAAGGGAAGCAGTACTTC. As protein: CASSPPEGKQYF.

V gene TRBV27 combines with J gene TRBJ2-1; D might be TRBD1 or TRBD2, each matching 5 bases. CDR1 MNHEY and CDR2 SMNVEV come from the germline V gene (reference sequence). CDR3 length equals 16 residues. Between the trimmed V and J ends, which lost 0 bases and 9 bases, there was a span of 18 bases. CDR3 DNA: TGTGCCAGCAGTTTATCAGGACTTGAGGGGTTTGTTGAGCAGTTCTTC. It is translated as CASSLSGLEGFVEQFF.

The chain employs TRBV19 and TRBJ2-7; the D is unclear. The CDR3 length is 14 residues. Germline V CDR1 and CDR2: LNHDA, SQIVND (reference sequence). Trimming removed 3 bases from V and 2 bases from J, with 11 bases in between. CDR3 loop: CASSIPGSAYEQYF. CDR3 coding DNA: TGTGCCAGTAGTATCCCCGGGTCAGCCTACGAGCAGTACTTC.

The count of this clone is one. The CDR3 region has the DNA TGTGCCAGCAGTGACCCTCTCGATACGCAGTATTTT. Residues: CASSDPLDTQYF. This chain joins TRBV25-1 and TRBJ2-3; D gene ambiguous. Germline CDR1 is MGHDK and CDR2 is SYGVNS. This CDR3 spans 12 amino acids. Trimming took off 3 bases at V and 6 bases at J, with 7 bases between the two ends.

The J gene is TRBJ2-3, the V gene TRBV9, with 10 bases aligning to TRBD2. The V and J ends lost 4 bases and 0 bases, in that order; junction bases with no gene match: 8. This CDR3 region has 17 residues. The germline CDR1 and CDR2 sequences are SGDLS and YYNGEE. CDR3: CASSISGLAFSTDTQYF. In nucleotides, the CDR3 is TGTGCCAGCAGCATCTCGGGACTAGCGTTTAGCACAGATACGCAGTATTTT.

This sequence joins TRBV7-2 and TRBJ2-2; TRBD2 agrees at 13 bases. V dropped 6 bases and J dropped 6; count of bases not matched to a gene: 7. Germline-derived CDR1 and CDR2 are SGHTA and FQGNSA. The CDR3 spans 16 residues. CDR3 sequence reads: CASRSGLAGAPGELFF. The CDR3 coding sequence is TGTGCCAGCAGGTCAGGACTAGCGGGAGCCCCCGGGGAGCTGTTTTTT.

The rearrangement uses TRBV25-1 and TRBJ1-3; a possible D gene is TRBD1 (5 bases). The CDR3 contains 13 residues. CDR1 and CDR2 (germline): MGHDK, SYGVNS. CDR3 bases: TGTGGGACGATCGGGGGCTCTGGAAACACCATATATTTT. This gives the protein CGTIGGSGNTIYF.

This chain uses TRBV4-1 with TRBJ2-7; 9 bases agree with TRBD2. J gave up 4 bases and V 0 bases, and 7 bases lay outside the gene matches. From germline, CDR1 is MGHRA and CDR2 YSYEKL. This CDR3 has 16 residues. DNA for the CDR3: TGCGCCAGCAGCCAAGAAGGACTAGCGACCACTTACGAGCAGTACTTC. It specifies CASSQEGLATTYEQYF.

This chain links TRBV18 with TRBJ2-1; D possibly corresponds to TRBD1 (5 bases). The CDR3 totals 19 residues. Germline V gene data show CDR1 as KGHSH and CDR2 as LQKENI. V dropped 3 bases and J dropped 0 bases, with 21 bases sitting between them. CDR3 DNA sequence: TGTGCCAGCTCACCTCCACGGACACAAGGTCTGAGCTCCTACAATGAGCAGTTCTTC. Translated, it gives CASSPPRTQGLSSYNEQFF.

The V and J genes are TRBV30 and TRBJ1-1, with 9 bases lining up with TRBD1. Germline V lookup: CDR1 GTSNPN, CDR2 SVGIG (reference sequence). Germline trimming cut 2 bases from V and 2 bases from J; bases unmatched to any gene: 9. The CDR3 has 16 amino acids. CDR3 sequence (DNA): TGTGCCTGGAGTAGTTTCCGGGACAGGGAAAACACTGAAGCTTTCTTT. Its protein is CAWSSFRDRENTEAFF.

V gene TRBV2 combines with J gene TRBJ2-2; D uncertain. This CDR3 spans 14 amino acids. Trimming took off 5 bases at V and 5 bases at J, with 12 bases between the two ends. Germline loops: CDR1 SNHLY, CDR2 FYNNEI. CDR3 nucleotide sequence: TGTGCCAGCAGTTGGAGCCCACCGACCGGGGAGCTGTTTTTT. Its translation is CASSWSPPTGELFF.

The CDR3 DNA sequence: TGTGCCAGCAGCCCACCCAGCCCTCGGATGGGGGAGCTGTTTTTT. Translation: CASSPPSPRMGELFF. J is TRBJ2-2 and V is TRBV5-6; no clear D gene. This CDR3 has 15 amino acids. Germline V CDR1 and CDR2: SGHDT, YYEEEE. V was cut by 4 bases and J by 8 bases, with 18 bases left in between. The full variable domain, completed using reference TRBV5-6 and TRBJ2-2, is DAGVTQSPTHLIKTRGQQVTLRCSPKSGHDTVSWYQQALGQGPQFIFQYYEEEERQRGNFPDRFSGHQFPNYSSELNVNALLLGDSALYLCASSPPSPRMGELFFGEGSRLTVL.